The source of this T cell receptor beta chain is a study of regulatory T cells in long-lasting Graves disease. This clonotype was seen only a few times. Building of the TCR beta libraries involved iRepertoire HTBI primers and Arm-PCR of CDR3 regions. Authors' processing steps: Detected in the samples were approximately 58 TRBV and over 11 TRBJ segments. MiXCR, run by TCRdb on the multiplex PCR reads, gives a single entry per CDR3 protein. For this entry, the V and J calls and clone size follow TCRdb and not the study's own pipeline. The table has 300,000 to 350,000 distinct CDR3 sequences, less than 20% seen once. This sample's time point: persistent/refractory GD, antithyroid drugs over 5 years with positive TRAb. Making the TCR library involved RNA that had been extracted from PBMCs. The sequence came from a female donor with Graves disease. Material: peripheral blood mononuclear cells (PBMCs), obtained when the disease was refractory, from a patient treated with antithyroid drugs.

CDR3 region: CASSFGSTEKLFF. The CDR3 bases are TGTGCCAGCAGCTTCGGTTCGACTGAAAAACTGTTTTTT. The V call is TRBV5-6, the J call TRBJ1-4; D uncertain. This CDR3 has 13 residues. From germline, CDR1 is SGHDT and CDR2 YYEEEE. V lost 2 bases, J lost 7 bases, and 9 bases lay in between.